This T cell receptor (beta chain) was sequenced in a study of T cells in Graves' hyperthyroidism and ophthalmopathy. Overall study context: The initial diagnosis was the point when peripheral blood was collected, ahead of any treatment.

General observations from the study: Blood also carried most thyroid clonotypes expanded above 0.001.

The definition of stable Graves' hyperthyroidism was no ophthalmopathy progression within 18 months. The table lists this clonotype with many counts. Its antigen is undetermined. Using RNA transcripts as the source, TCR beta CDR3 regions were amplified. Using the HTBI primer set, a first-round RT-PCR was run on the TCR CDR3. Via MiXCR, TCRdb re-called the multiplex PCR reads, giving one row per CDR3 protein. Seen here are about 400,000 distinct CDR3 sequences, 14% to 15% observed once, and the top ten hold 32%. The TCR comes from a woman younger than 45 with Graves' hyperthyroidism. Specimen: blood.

Here the CDR3 reads CASSQDTGIYNQPQHF. The DNA of the CDR3 is TGTGCCAGCAGCCAAGATACAGGGATTTACAATCAGCCCCAGCATTTT. The chain uses TRBV3-1 and TRBJ1-5, with a possible D match to TRBD1 (6 bases). Looked up from germline, CDR1 is LGHDT and CDR2 is YNNKEL (reference sequence). The V gene lost 0 bases and the J gene lost 3 bases, with 12 bases spanning the gap. The CDR3 loop spans 16 amino acids.